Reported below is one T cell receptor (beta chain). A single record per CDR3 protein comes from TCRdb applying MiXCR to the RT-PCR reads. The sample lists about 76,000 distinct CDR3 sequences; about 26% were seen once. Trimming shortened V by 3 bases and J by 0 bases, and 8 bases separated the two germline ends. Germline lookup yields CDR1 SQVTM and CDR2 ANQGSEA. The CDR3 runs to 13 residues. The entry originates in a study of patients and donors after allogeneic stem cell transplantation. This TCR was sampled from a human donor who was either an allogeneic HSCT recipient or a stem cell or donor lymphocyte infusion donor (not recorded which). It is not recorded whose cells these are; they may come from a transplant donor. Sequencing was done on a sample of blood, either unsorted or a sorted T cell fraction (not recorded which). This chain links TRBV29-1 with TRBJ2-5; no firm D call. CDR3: CSVEDLHQETQYF. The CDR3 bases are TGCAGCGTTGAGGATCTGCACCAAGAGACCCAGTACTTC.